A single sample is the source of the 9 T cell receptor beta chains below, sequenced in a study of T-cell memory formation after mild COVID-19. TCRdb itself ran the 5' RACE reads through MiXCR, one entry per CDR3 protein. Of about 90,000 distinct CDR3 sequences listed, approximately 13% are singletons. Material for sequencing was PBMCs or a T cell subset sorted from them (not recorded which). These receptors all stem from an adult woman who had mild COVID-19 (a few samples of this study predate the infection). Cell type and time point are not known.

At least ten counts were recorded for this clonotype. The rearrangement joins TRBV6-5 to TRBJ2-4; D is perhaps TRBD1 (5 bases). Trimming shortened V by 5 bases and J by 1 base, and 12 bases separated the two germline ends. Germline V gene lookup returns CDR1 MNHEY and CDR2 SVGAGI. This CDR3 contains 15 residues. CDR3 region: CASSPDSWAKNIQYF. Here the CDR3 DNA reads TGTGCCAGCAGTCCTGACAGTTGGGCCAAAAACATTCAGTACTTC.

The chain's CDR3 is CASSPGWDRGLDMNTEAFF. As DNA, the CDR3 is TGTGCCAGCAGCCCGGGCTGGGACAGGGGGCTCGATATGAACACTGAAGCTTTCTTT. The chain has TRBV7-6 and TRBJ1-1; TRBD1 matches at 12 bases. The CDR3 totals 19 residues. The germline V gene encodes CDR1 SGHVS and CDR2 FNYEAQ. V was pared by 5 bases and J by 0 bases, with 13 bases of the junction left unmatched.

A few counts support this clonotype. This chain connects TRBV7-3 to TRBJ1-1; 7 bases are a match to TRBD1. The CDR3 length is 14 residues. The V and J ends lost 2 bases and 5 bases, in that order; junction bases with no gene match: 5. The germline V gene encodes CDR1 SGHTA and CDR2 FQGTGA. The CDR3, as DNA: TGTGCCAGCAGCTTAGCGGTGGGACAGACTGAAGCTTTCTTT. Its protein is CASSLAVGQTEAFF.

This sequence joins TRBV7-6 and TRBJ2-7; D is possibly TRBD1 or TRBD2 (5 bases each). Trimming stripped 1 base from V and 3 bases from J, with 22 bases between. Germline V gives CDR1 SGHVS, CDR2 FNYEAQ. CDR3 length: 18 residues. The CDR3 region is CASSLDAYTRDGLYEQYF. Written as DNA, the CDR3 is TGTGCCAGCAGCTTAGATGCATACACCCGGGACGGACTCTACGAGCAGTACTTC.

This clonotype came up many times. CDR3 sequence reads: CASSFVGLKNHEQYF. DNA of the CDR3: TGTGCCAGCAGTTTCGTCGGGCTCAAGAACCACGAGCAGTACTTC. This chain uses TRBV12-3 or TRBV12-4 with TRBJ2-7; D unresolved. The V gene lost 3 bases and the J gene lost 5 bases, with 17 bases spanning the gap. The CDR3 length is 15 residues.

The chain couples TRBV6-6 to TRBJ2-1; 15 nucleotides agree with TRBD2. The germline CDR1 and CDR2 sequences are MNHNY and SVGAGI (reference sequence). V trimming: 2 bases; J trimming: 0 bases; junction bases outside the gene matches: 8. This CDR3 is 20 amino acids long. CDR3 amino acids: CASSYPGLAGGLYSYNEQFF. In DNA form, the CDR3 reads TGTGCCAGCAGTTACCCGGGACTAGCGGGGGGATTATACTCCTACAATGAGCAGTTCTTC.

The chain recombines TRBV7-8 with TRBJ2-2; 8 nucleotides match TRBD2. The CDR3 spans 16 residues. Losses at the gene ends were 2 bases for V and 6 bases for J; bases not matched to a gene: 8. The germline V gene has CDR1 SGHVS and CDR2 FQNEAQ. The CDR3 bases are TGTGCCAGCAGCTTAAGTCCGAGCGGGAGTTCCGGGGAGCTGTTTTTT. This codes for CASSLSPSGSSGELFF.

In this sample, this clonotype turned up a few times. The rearrangement joins TRBV29-1 to TRBJ2-1, with D perhaps TRBD2 (5 bases). This CDR3 has 14 residues. V was pared by 6 bases and J by 6 bases, with 18 bases between. Germline CDR1 and CDR2: SQVTM and ANQGSEA. The CDR3 coding sequence is TGCAGCGTGGCGGGTGCTCTAGCCTCCAATGAGCAGTTCTTC. Translation: CSVAGALASNEQFF.

This clonotype was observed a handful of times. The V call is TRBV7-8, the J call TRBJ2-1, with 9 bases identical to TRBD2. Germline CDR1 and CDR2: SGHVS and FQNEAQ. The CDR3 sequence is 15 residues long. The trim removed 2 bases at V and 10 bases at J, leaving 9 bases unmatched. CDR3 in amino acids: CASSLKGIAGVEQFF. In nucleotides, the CDR3 is TGTGCCAGCAGCTTAAAGGGAATAGCGGGGGTGGAGCAGTTCTTC.